Below are 15 T cell receptor beta chains sequenced from a single sample in a study of T cell repertoires in aging, cancer and after chemotherapy. Peripheral blood genomic DNA, not sorted cells or RNA, was the template. TRB rearrangements spanning V, D and J were amplified using mixed TRB-A/B primers. Each CDR3 protein is one row after TCRdb ran MiXCR on the multiplex PCR reads. Here the sample spans 19,000 or so distinct CDR3 sequences, 35% to 40% being singletons. The sample was blood. The source of these receptors is a human donor with a solid tumor.

This chain connects TRBV19 to TRBJ2-7; 7 bases line up with TRBD1. The germline V gene has CDR1 LNHDA and CDR2 SQIVND (reference sequence). The CDR3 extends over 14 amino acids. Trimming took 6 bases from V and 0 from J; bases not matched to a gene: 5. As DNA, the CDR3 is TGTGCCAGTAGAGGGACAGCGGTCTCCTACGAGCAGTACTTC. Encoded protein: CASRGTAVSYEQYF.

This chain uses TRBV12-3 or TRBV12-4 with TRBJ1-4; D is perhaps TRBD1 (5 bases). CDR3 length equals 16 residues. Deletions cut 2 bases from V and 8 bases from J, with 18 bases between. The CDR3 reads CASSLSGHRRVEKLFF. DNA of the CDR3: TGTGCCAGCAGTTTAAGCGGACACCGGAGAGTAGAAAAACTGTTTTTT.

This clonotype was picked up a small number of times. The chain recombines TRBV6-5 with TRBJ2-1; 8 bases are shared with TRBD2. The CDR3 length is 16 residues. The germline CDR1 and CDR2 sequences are MNHEY and SVGAGI. The ends lost 4 bases at V and 6 bases at J; junction bases unmatched: 11. This CDR3 is CASSSIAGLVPNEQFF. CDR3 nucleotide sequence: TGTGCCAGCAGTTCCATAGCGGGATTGGTACCCAATGAGCAGTTCTTC.

CDR3 sequence reads: CASSLVRGGNTGELFF. As DNA, the CDR3 is TGTGCCAGCAGCTTGGTCCGCGGGGGGAACACCGGGGAGCTGTTTTTT. The V gene is TRBV5-4, the J gene TRBJ2-2, with TRBD2 identical over 7 bases. Germline assignment: CDR1 SGHNT and CDR2 YYREEE (reference sequence). The CDR3 has 16 residues. The V segment lost 0 bases and the J segment 1 base; nucleotides outside the gene matches: 3.

The chain employs TRBV4-2 and TRBJ2-1; weak D call: TRBD1 (5 bases). Germline V lookup: CDR1 LGHNA, CDR2 YNFKEQ. Trimming left V 0 bases short and J 9 bases short, with 15 bases between. The CDR3 has 15 amino acids. The chain's CDR3 is CASSQDEGEGVEQFF. In DNA, the CDR3 is TGTGCCAGCAGCCAAGATGAAGGCGAAGGGGTTGAGCAGTTCTTC.

V is TRBV5-1 and J is TRBJ2-2; D is ambiguous. Germline CDR1 reads SGHRS; CDR2 reads YFSETQ. The V end was cut by 2 bases, the J end by 7 bases, with 9 bases between. This CDR3 has 13 residues. The CDR3 bases are TGCGCCAGCAGCTTCCGGCCCGACGGGGAGCTGTTTTTT. It codes for CASSFRPDGELFF.

This clonotype showed up just a few times. The chain joins TRBV5-1 to TRBJ2-2; 11 nucleotides match TRBD1. Germline CDR1 is SGHRS and CDR2 is YFSETQ. Trimming took 0 bases from V and 5 from J; bases not matched to a gene: 6. CDR3 length equals 17 residues. In DNA, the CDR3 is TGCGCCAGCAGCTTGGTCCGGACAGGGGGCCGGACCGGGGAGCTGTTTTTT. This sequence encodes CASSLVRTGGRTGELFF. Full variable domain (missing parts from reference TRBV5-1 and TRBJ2-2): KAGVTQTPRYLIKTRGQQVTLSCSPISGHRSVSWYQQTPGQGLQFLFEYFSETQRNKGNFPGRFSGRQFSNSRSEMNVSTLELGDSALYLCASSLVRTGGRTGELFFGEGSRLTVL.

The rearrangement joins TRBV10-1 to TRBJ2-1; 10 bases are shared with TRBD2. Per germline, CDR1 WNHNN and CDR2 SYGVQD (reference sequence). J gave up 7 bases and V 8 bases, and 11 bases lay outside the gene matches. The CDR3 contains 15 residues. The CDR3 bases are TGCGCCAGCCTCCCTGGGACTAGCGCGTGGAATGAGCAGTTCTTC. Residues: CASLPGTSAWNEQFF.

This clonotype was observed once. CDR3 sequence (DNA): TGTGCCAGCAGTCCCACGGGGAATGAGCAGTTCTTC. Translating gives CASSPTGNEQFF. This sequence joins TRBV12-3 or TRBV12-4 and TRBJ2-1; D possibly corresponds to TRBD2 (5 bases). This CDR3 contains 12 residues. Trimming took 5 bases from V and 7 from J, leaving 9 bases between them.

This clonotype rates as medium-sized. The rearrangement joins TRBV27 to TRBJ2-6; D ambiguous. V was trimmed by 7 bases and J by 0 bases, leaving 7 bases between them. The CDR3 is 14 amino acids. The V gene's germline CDR1 is MNHEY and CDR2 SMNVEV (reference sequence). In DNA, the CDR3 is TGTGCCAGCACCCACAGCTCTGGGGCCAACGTCCTGACTTTC. This sequence encodes CASTHSSGANVLTF.

The chain links TRBV5-6 to TRBJ1-2; 8 bases agree with TRBD1. The germline V gene has CDR1 SGHDT and CDR2 YYEEEE. The CDR3 has 15 residues. V gave up 1 base and J gave up 0 bases; unmatched junction bases: 2. The CDR3: CASSLKDRANYGYTF. CDR3 coding DNA: TGTGCCAGCAGCTTGAAGGACAGGGCTAACTATGGCTACACCTTC.

This sequence joins TRBV5-1 and TRBJ1-2, with D perhaps matching TRBD1 (6 bases). The V end was cut by 4 bases, the J end by 0 bases, with 10 bases between. CDR3 length: 14 amino acids. Germline CDR1 is SGHRS and CDR2 is YFSETQ. This chain's CDR3 is CASSLQGTNYGYTF. DNA of the CDR3: TGCGCCAGCAGCCTACAGGGAACTAACTATGGCTACACCTTC. Combining the CDR3 with reference TRBV5-1 and TRBJ1-2 gives the whole variable domain KAGVTQTPRYLIKTRGQQVTLSCSPISGHRSVSWYQQTPGQGLQFLFEYFSETQRNKGNFPGRFSGRQFSNSRSEMNVSTLELGDSALYLCASSLQGTNYGYTFGSGTRLTVV.

The table lists this clonotype with a few counts. CDR3 nucleotides: TGTGCCAGCAGCCCCGGAGAAGACAATGAGCAGTTCTTC. Encoded protein: CASSPGEDNEQFF. The chain carries TRBV5-4 and TRBJ2-1, with D unresolved. Germline CDR1 reads SGHNT; CDR2 reads YYREEE (reference sequence). V was trimmed by 4 bases and J by 5 bases, leaving 10 bases between them. The CDR3 consists of 13 residues.

By share, this clonotype ranks as medium-sized (0.01 to 0.1%). This chain links TRBV18 with TRBJ2-2; the D is unclear. Trimming took 4 bases from V and 5 from J, leaving 14 bases between them. The CDR3 is made up of 15 amino acids. Germline CDR1 is KGHSH and CDR2 is LQKENI. Here the CDR3 reads CASSRETSGTGELFF. The DNA of the CDR3 is TGTGCCAGCTCACGGGAAACGAGTGGGACCGGGGAGCTGTTTTTT. The full variable domain, completed using reference TRBV18 and TRBJ2-2, is NAGVMQNPRHLVRRRGQEARLRCSPMKGHSHVYWYRQLPEEGLKFMVYLQKENIIDESGMPKERFSAEFPKEGPSILRIQQVVRGDSAAYFCASSRETSGTGELFFGEGSRLTVL.

This chain joins TRBV29-1 and TRBJ1-5; no reliable D call. CDR3 length equals 14 residues. Trimming took off 4 bases at V and 0 bases at J, with 10 bases between the two ends. CDR1 is SQVTM, CDR2 ANQGSEA, per germline. DNA of the CDR3: TGCAGCGTTGCGGTCCCCTATAGCAATCAGCCCCAGCATTTT. Amino acid sequence: CSVAVPYSNQPQHF.